These T cell receptor beta chains were read from a single sample in a study of T cell responses to AZD1222 COVID-19 vaccine. Here immunoSEQ multiplex PCR was the method, and the copy in TCRdb shows in-frame clones only, minus some. The data show more than 80,000 clones, with 90% to 95% seen just once and under 3.5% held by the top ten. The sample was peripheral blood, taken 28 days after the second AZD1222 dose. The origin of the receptors is an adult who received the AZD1222 COVID-19 vaccine. The CDR3 runs from the conserved cysteine through the conserved F or W. The order of the fields is J gene, D gene, clone size, V gene, CDR3 protein, CDR3 DNA. A D gene is named only where the DNA matches it firmly. Some rows mark clone size as missing; the rest say once, few, many or name a class of expanded clone.

>TRBJ2-7|NA|once|TRBV28
CASSLRGSGRYEQYF
TGTGCCAGCAGTTTAAGGGGTAGCGGCCGTTACGAGCAGTACTTC
>TRBJ1-1|NA|NA|TRBV29-1
CSVEDKASPGNTEAFF
TGCAGCGTTGAAGATAAGGCCAGCCCCGGGAACACTGAAGCTTTCTTT
>TRBJ2-2|NA|NA|TRBV7-2
CASSSGVGGELFF
TGTGCCAGCAGTTCAGGGGTAGGCGGGGAGCTGTTTTTT
>TRBJ1-3|TRBD1|NA|TRBV6-5
CASSWTGGRRNTIYF
TGTGCCAGCAGTTGGACAGGCGGGAGGCGAAACACCATATATTTT
>TRBJ1-3|NA|NA|TRBV12-3/TRBV12-4
CASVGNTIYF
TGTGCCTCGGTTGGAAACACCATATATTTT
>TRBJ1-1|NA|NA|TRBV10-3
CAISAQENTEAFF
TGTGCCATCAGTGCGCAGGAGAACACTGAAGCTTTCTTT
>TRBJ2-1|TRBD2|NA|TRBV11-2
CASSSHGGVSYNEQFF
TGTGCCAGCAGCTCACATGGGGGGGTATCATACAATGAGCAGTTCTTC
>TRBJ1-5|NA|NA|TRBV15
CATSRDSVAAYSNQPQHF
TGTGCCACCAGCAGAGATAGTGTAGCGGCATATAGCAATCAGCCCCAGCATTTT
>TRBJ1-1|TRBD1|NA|TRBV28
CASGGGMNTEAFF
TGTGCCAGCGGAGGGGGCATGAACACTGAAGCTTTCTTT
>TRBJ1-6|NA|NA|TRBV3-1/TRBV3-2
CASSQGWAGGSDSPLHF
TGTGCCAGCAGCCAAGGTTGGGCGGGGGGTTCGGATTCACCCCTCCACTTT
>TRBJ2-1|TRBD2|once|TRBV7-2
CASSLFGRGGALSNEQFF
TGTGCCAGCAGCTTGTTCGGGAGGGGGGGGGCGTTAAGCAATGAGCAGTTCTTC
>TRBJ1-4|NA|NA|TRBV19
CASSRRHPPQEKLFF
TGTGCCAGTAGCCGCCGACATCCCCCTCAGGAAAAACTGTTTTTT
>TRBJ2-7|NA|few|TRBV3-1/TRBV3-2
CASSQAGGEQYF
TGTGCCAGCAGCCAAGCAGGAGGCGAGCAGTACTTC
>TRBJ2-5|TRBD1|NA|TRBV27
CASGRDRGLGEETQYF
TGTGCCAGCGGACGGGACAGGGGATTGGGGGAAGAGACCCAGTACTTC
>TRBJ1-3|NA|NA|TRBV6-2/TRBV6-3
CASSYSDTRSLSGNTIYF
TGTGCCAGCAGTTACTCGGACACCAGGTCCCTCTCTGGAAACACCATATATTTT
>TRBJ1-6|NA|NA|TRBV28
CASSLRNSPLHF
TGTGCCAGCAGCCTTAGGAATTCACCCCTCCACTTT
>TRBJ1-1|NA|NA|TRBV2
CASSVLGDTEAFF
TGTGCCAGCAGCGTCCTAGGGGATACTGAAGCTTTCTTT
>TRBJ1-1|TRBD1|NA|TRBV30
CAWSQGVPRNTEAFF
TGTGCCTGGAGTCAGGGGGTCCCACGGAACACTGAAGCTTTCTTT
>TRBJ1-2|NA|NA|TRBV27
CASSLEAKEDGYTF
TGTGCCAGCAGTTTAGAGGCCAAAGAAGATGGCTACACCTTC
>TRBJ1-1|TRBD1|once|TRBV12-3/TRBV12-4
CASSLGRDRGTFF
TGTGCCAGCAGTTTAGGCCGGGACAGGGGAACTTTCTTT
>TRBJ1-1|NA|NA|TRBV11-3
CASSSRGGPEAFF
TGTGCCAGCAGCTCTAGGGGGGGCCCTGAAGCTTTCTTT
>TRBJ1-4|TRBD1|NA|TRBV30
CAWSVSGGNEKLFF
TGTGCCTGGAGTGTTTCAGGGGGCAATGAAAAACTGTTTTTT